A selection of T cell receptor beta chains follows, all from one sample in a study of cytomegalovirus exposure and HLA in healthy donors. Produced via immunoSEQ multiplex PCR; TCRdb's table is partial and in-frame only. The data hold around 150,000 clones, with over 60% observed a single time. Input material: PBMCs. These receptors originate from a middle-aged woman in good health and CMV-seronegative. The CDR3 runs from the conserved cysteine through the conserved F or W. D genes are given only for firm matches. Not all rows give a size; the values are once, few, many and, for expanded clones, a class.

size: -; D: -; J: TRBJ2-5; V: TRBV20-1; DNA: TGCAGTGTCAGGAGGTACGAGACCCAGTACTTC; CDR3: CSVRRYETQYF
size: -; D: TRBD1; J: TRBJ2-7; V: TRBV9; DNA: TGTGCCAGCAGCCTCGACAGGGACGAGCAGTACTTC; CDR3: CASSLDRDEQYF
size: -; D: TRBD2; J: TRBJ2-1; V: TRBV9; DNA: TGTGCCAGCAGCGTAGGGGCTAGCGGGGGGAATGAGCAGTTCTTC; CDR3: CASSVGASGGNEQFF
size: -; D: TRBD1; J: TRBJ1-4; V: TRBV18; DNA: TGTGCCAGCTCTAGGGACAGGGAAAATGAAAAACTGTTTTTT; CDR3: CASSRDRENEKLFF
size: -; D: -; J: TRBJ2-1; V: TRBV7-3; DNA: TGTGCCAGCAGCTTAGCTAGCCGGGGCAATGAGCAGTTCTTC; CDR3: CASSLASRGNEQFF
size: once; D: -; J: TRBJ1-5; V: TRBV19; DNA: TGTGCCAGTAGTCGCCTGAGGGTAGGAAATCAGCCCCAGCATTTT; CDR3: CASSRLRVGNQPQHF
size: -; D: -; J: TRBJ1-4; V: TRBV5-1; DNA: TGCGCCAGCAGCCAGCGGGGGGTCAATGAAAAACTGTTTTTT; CDR3: CASSQRGVNEKLFF
size: -; D: TRBD1; J: TRBJ1-2; V: TRBV2; DNA: TGTGCCAGCAATACTAAGCGGGACAGGGCGGTTTCTAACTATGGCTACACCTTC; CDR3: CASNTKRDRAVSNYGYTF
size: once; D: -; J: TRBJ1-5; V: TRBV18; DNA: TGTGCCAGCTCACCGGCTGGTCCGCCCCAGCATTTT; CDR3: CASSPAGPPQHF
size: -; D: TRBD1; J: TRBJ1-2; V: TRBV7-6; DNA: TGTGCCAGCAGCTCTACAGGGGGTGGCTACACCTTC; CDR3: CASSSTGGGYTF
size: few; D: TRBD2; J: TRBJ2-2; V: TRBV2; DNA: TGTGCCAGCAGCGAGCGGGGGTCCGGCGGGGAGCTGTTTTTT; CDR3: CASSERGSGGELFF
size: -; D: -; J: TRBJ2-4; V: TRBV28; DNA: TGTGCCAGCAGCCCACTAGCCAAAAACATTCAGTACTTC; CDR3: CASSPLAKNIQYF
size: -; D: -; J: TRBJ2-5; V: TRBV6-5; DNA: TGTGCCAGCAGTTACTCGGGGGGGCGCACAAAGACCCAGTACTTC; CDR3: CASSYSGGRTKTQYF
size: few; D: -; J: TRBJ1-1; V: TRBV6-5; DNA: TGTGCCAGCAGTTCTGACAGGTACACTGAAGCTTTCTTT; CDR3: CASSSDRYTEAFF
size: few; D: -; J: TRBJ1-2; V: TRBV4-1; DNA: TGCGCCAGCAGCCAAGTGGCGACAGGCGACTATGGCTACACCTTC; CDR3: CASSQVATGDYGYTF
size: -; D: -; J: TRBJ2-3; V: TRBV2; DNA: TGTGCCAGCAGCTACGGGGGGCCCGGCACAGATACGCAGTATTTT; CDR3: CASSYGGPGTDTQYF
size: -; D: TRBD2; J: TRBJ2-1; V: TRBV2; DNA: TGTGCCAGCAGACCCGGACTAGCGGGGGGGATAGCAAGGGAGCAGTTCTTC; CDR3: CASRPGLAGGIAREQFF
size: -; D: -; J: TRBJ1-5; V: TRBV6-5; DNA: TGTGCCAGCAGGGGTCGGGGTAGAGGCAATCAGCCCCAGCATTTT; CDR3: CASRGRGRGNQPQHF
size: -; D: TRBD1; J: TRBJ2-2; V: TRBV2; DNA: TGTGCCAGTCGAACAGGGGGCTCTGGCACCGGGGAGCTGTTTTTT; CDR3: CASRTGGSGTGELFF
size: -; D: -; J: TRBJ1-6; V: TRBV5-5; DNA: TGTGCCAGCAGCCCTCAAGCTCGGGGATCGGATTCACCCCTCCACTTT; CDR3: CASSPQARGSDSPLHF
size: -; D: -; J: TRBJ2-3; V: TRBV18; DNA: TGTGCCAGCTCACCACAGTCTCAGGGGACTACTTCTAGCACAGATACGCAGTATTTT; CDR3: CASSPQSQGTTSSTDTQYF
size: -; D: -; J: TRBJ2-2; V: TRBV11-2; DNA: TGTGCCAGCAGCTTAGACCCCAGGGGGGCGGTCACCGGGGAGCTGTTTTTT; CDR3: CASSLDPRGAVTGELFF
size: -; D: TRBD2; J: TRBJ2-5; V: TRBV27; DNA: TGTGCCAGCAGTCAGCTAGCGGGGGGCGGGGAGACCCAGTACTTC; CDR3: CASSQLAGGGETQYF
size: once; D: -; J: TRBJ1-5; V: TRBV18; DNA: TGTGCCAGCTCACCAGGCACCCATAGCAATCAGCCCCAGCATTTT; CDR3: CASSPGTHSNQPQHF
size: -; D: -; J: TRBJ2-3; V: TRBV21-1; DNA: TGTGCCAGCAGCAAAGGGAGTAGGGGGCCCCCCCCGGATACGCAGTATTTT; CDR3: CASSKGSRGPPPDTQYF
size: -; D: TRBD2; J: TRBJ2-3; V: TRBV10-2; DNA: TGCGCCAGCAGTGACGTTCCATTAGCGGGGGGGAGTAATACGCAGTATTTT; CDR3: CASSDVPLAGGSNTQYF
size: once; D: TRBD1; J: TRBJ2-2; V: TRBV6-5; DNA: TGTGCCAGCAGGGCCGGACAGGGTCGGACCGGGGAGCTGTTTTTT; CDR3: CASRAGQGRTGELFF
size: once; D: TRBD1; J: TRBJ1-5; V: TRBV7-9; DNA: TGTGCCAGCAGCTTATTACAGGGGGCCCAGCATTTT; CDR3: CASSLLQGAQHF
size: -; D: -; J: TRBJ1-5; V: TRBV7-9; DNA: TGTTCCAGCAGCCACCCATCTCACACGACAGGAAATCAGCCCCAGCATTTT; CDR3: CSSSHPSHTTGNQPQHF
size: -; D: -; J: TRBJ2-3; V: TRBV7-2; DNA: TGTGCCAGCAGCTTAGGTATTTCAGATACGCAGTATTTT; CDR3: CASSLGISDTQYF
size: -; D: -; J: TRBJ1-2; V: TRBV6-5; DNA: TGTGCCAGCAGTTACTTGCGGGAGAGGGACTATGGCTACACCTTC; CDR3: CASSYLRERDYGYTF
size: -; D: TRBD1; J: TRBJ1-2; V: TRBV5-4; DNA: TGTGCCAGCAGTTTGACAGGGGTCGATGGCTACACCTTC; CDR3: CASSLTGVDGYTF
size: -; D: TRBD1; J: TRBJ2-1; V: TRBV6-5; DNA: TGTGCCAGCAGTCCCTGGGACAGGGGGGCGTATGAGCAGTTCTTC; CDR3: CASSPWDRGAYEQFF
size: -; D: TRBD2; J: TRBJ2-3; V: TRBV5-1; DNA: TGCGCCAGCGGCGAGGAGGCAGGGCTAGCGGGGGGGCCGGATACGCAGTATTTT; CDR3: CASGEEAGLAGGPDTQYF
size: -; D: TRBD1; J: TRBJ1-2; V: TRBV19; DNA: TGTGCCAGTGACAGGGGCGGAGAGGGAGACTATGGCTACACCTTC; CDR3: CASDRGGEGDYGYTF
size: -; D: -; J: TRBJ2-1; V: TRBV13; DNA: TGTGCCAGCAGCCCCCCTAGAAAGCTCAATGAGCAGTTCTTC; CDR3: CASSPPRKLNEQFF
size: -; D: -; J: TRBJ1-1; V: TRBV4-2; DNA: TGTGCCAGCAGCCAAGGGCGGGGCCACACTGAAGCTTTCTTT; CDR3: CASSQGRGHTEAFF
size: -; D: TRBD1; J: TRBJ1-3; V: TRBV28; DNA: TGTGCCAGCAGGCCGACAGGGGGCGCTGGAAACACCATATATTTT; CDR3: CASRPTGGAGNTIYF
size: -; D: -; J: TRBJ1-2; V: TRBV9; DNA: TGTGCCAGCAGCGTAACCGGCGGGACCCCTAAGGGCTACACCTTC; CDR3: CASSVTGGTPKGYTF
size: -; D: TRBD1; J: TRBJ2-5; V: TRBV5-1; DNA: TGCGCCAGCAGCTTACAGGGGGTAGGGGAGACCCAGTACTTC; CDR3: CASSLQGVGETQYF